A selection of T cell receptor beta chains follows, all from one sample in a study of PD-L1 blockade in urothelial cancer. Produced via immunoSEQ multiplex PCR; TCRdb's table is partial and in-frame only. Of 100,000 to 150,000 clones in the sample, roughly 83% were seen once. The sample was PBMCs, taken around atezolizumab (anti-PD-L1) treatment. These receptors all come from a man in his fifties with urothelial cancer. The CDR3 runs from the conserved cysteine through the conserved F or W.

v_call: TRBV29-1
j_call: TRBJ1-1
cdr3_aa: CSVERDEAFF

v_call: TRBV4-1
j_call: TRBJ2-7
cdr3_aa: CASSPLAGVGSEQYF

v_call: TRBV15
j_call: TRBJ2-7
cdr3_aa: CATSRTGGFGEQYF

v_call: TRBV18
j_call: TRBJ1-6
cdr3_aa: CASSKRQGNSPLHF

v_call: TRBV5-1
j_call: TRBJ1-1
cdr3_aa: CASSYGQGQEAFF

v_call: TRBV4-2
j_call: TRBJ1-5
cdr3_aa: CASSLRDSPNQPQHF

v_call: TRBV6-5
j_call: TRBJ1-2
cdr3_aa: CASRRVGYGYTF

v_call: TRBV4-1
j_call: TRBJ2-5
cdr3_aa: CASSHNFLTGVKETQYF

v_call: TRBV7-2
j_call: TRBJ2-1
cdr3_aa: CASSLWGGLANNEQFF

v_call: TRBV11-2
j_call: TRBJ2-3
cdr3_aa: CASSLGGGTDTQYF

v_call: TRBV27
j_call: TRBJ2-3
cdr3_aa: CASRITAGGFGLTDTQYF

v_call: TRBV6-5
j_call: TRBJ2-1
cdr3_aa: CASSYSQGPYNEQFF

v_call: TRBV5-1
j_call: TRBJ1-2
cdr3_aa: CASSLVGGSTGYTF

v_call: TRBV11-2
j_call: TRBJ2-7
cdr3_aa: CASSFPPRNYEQYF

v_call: TRBV7-7
j_call: TRBJ2-2
cdr3_aa: CASSKSAGLGTGELFF

v_call: TRBV14
j_call: TRBJ2-3
cdr3_aa: CASSQLSVSTDTQYF

v_call: TRBV9
j_call: TRBJ2-2
cdr3_aa: CASSVRGNTGELFF

v_call: TRBV19
j_call: TRBJ1-2
cdr3_aa: CASSVGAYGYTF

v_call: TRBV28
j_call: TRBJ2-1
cdr3_aa: CASSNSGSVNEQFF

v_call: TRBV19
j_call: TRBJ2-6
cdr3_aa: CASTAPGANVLTF

v_call: TRBV7-9
j_call: TRBJ2-7
cdr3_aa: CASSLAGTGHRSKQYF

v_call: TRBV27
j_call: TRBJ2-7
cdr3_aa: CASSLGPRWGSGDQEGHYEQYF

v_call: TRBV2
j_call: TRBJ1-6
cdr3_aa: CASSESRGRVGTALHF

v_call: TRBV27
j_call: TRBJ1-2
cdr3_aa: CASSPRTGDYGYTF

v_call: TRBV23-1
j_call: TRBJ2-1
cdr3_aa: CATTRDEQFF

v_call: TRBV30
j_call: TRBJ1-3
cdr3_aa: CAWSVSLYSGNTIYF

v_call: TRBV15
j_call: TRBJ2-5
cdr3_aa: CATSTSVAAAPEKTQYF

v_call: TRBV27
j_call: TRBJ2-7
cdr3_aa: CASSPRDRVTYEQYF

v_call: TRBV15
j_call: TRBJ2-7
cdr3_aa: CATSYSHYEQYF

v_call: TRBV5-1
j_call: TRBJ1-1
cdr3_aa: CASSGSQGNTEAFF

v_call: TRBV7-5
j_call: TRBJ2-3
cdr3_aa: CARSLVRQREGRVTDTQYF

v_call: TRBV7-2
j_call: TRBJ1-2
cdr3_aa: CASSLTGVEGYTF

v_call: TRBV5-4
j_call: TRBJ1-1
cdr3_aa: CASSDNGNTEAFF

v_call: TRBV11-2
j_call: TRBJ1-3
cdr3_aa: CASSPTGPLGNTIYF

v_call: TRBV10-1
j_call: TRBJ2-1
cdr3_aa: CASSSTSGYNEQFF

v_call: TRBV7-9
j_call: TRBJ1-2
cdr3_aa: CAVLGALNNYGYTF

v_call: TRBV6-5
j_call: TRBJ1-3
cdr3_aa: CASSFGTGGGNTIYF

v_call: TRBV28
j_call: TRBJ1-6
cdr3_aa: CASRSPSTSSYNSPLHF

v_call: TRBV9
j_call: TRBJ2-1
cdr3_aa: CASSVSPSPSNEQFF

v_call: TRBV7-2
j_call: TRBJ1-6
cdr3_aa: CASSLITANSPLHF

v_call: TRBV28
j_call: TRBJ1-1
cdr3_aa: CASILGSLNTEAFF

v_call: TRBV9
j_call: TRBJ2-3
cdr3_aa: CASSAQTDTQYF

v_call: TRBV30
j_call: TRBJ2-7
cdr3_aa: CAWMRVGEQYF

v_call: TRBV5-1
j_call: TRBJ1-2
cdr3_aa: CASSLEQGSYGYTF

v_call: TRBV28
j_call: TRBJ1-1
cdr3_aa: CASHRVNTEAFF

v_call: TRBV5-1
j_call: TRBJ1-2
cdr3_aa: CASSPGGANYGYTF

v_call: TRBV7-9
j_call: TRBJ1-2
cdr3_aa: CASSSSNYGYTF

v_call: TRBV4-2
j_call: TRBJ1-1
cdr3_aa: CASSQESFTGGTEAFF

v_call: TRBV6-1
j_call: TRBJ1-2
cdr3_aa: CASSRGGYGYTF

v_call: TRBV19
j_call: TRBJ2-7
cdr3_aa: CASSSPRGEQYF

v_call: TRBV5-1
j_call: TRBJ1-2
cdr3_aa: CASSSQPGQGNGYTF

v_call: TRBV14
j_call: TRBJ1-2
cdr3_aa: CASSQAVGNYGYTF

v_call: TRBV27
j_call: TRBJ2-1
cdr3_aa: CASRIPGTGSNEQFF

v_call: TRBV4-1
j_call: TRBJ2-5
cdr3_aa: CASSPHQQTSAKETQYF

v_call: TRBV10-3
j_call: TRBJ2-1
cdr3_aa: CAISPRDSNEQFF